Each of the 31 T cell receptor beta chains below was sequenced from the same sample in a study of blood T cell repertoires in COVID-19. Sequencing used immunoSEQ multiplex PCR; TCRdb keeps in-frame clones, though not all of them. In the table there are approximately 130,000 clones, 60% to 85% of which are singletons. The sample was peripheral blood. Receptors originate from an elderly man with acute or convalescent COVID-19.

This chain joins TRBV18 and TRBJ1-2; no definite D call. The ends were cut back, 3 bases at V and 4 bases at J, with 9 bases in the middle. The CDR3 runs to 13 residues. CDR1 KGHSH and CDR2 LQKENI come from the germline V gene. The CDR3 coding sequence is TGTGCCAGCTCACCGGAGGCGTTCTATGGCTACACCTTC. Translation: CASSPEAFYGYTF.

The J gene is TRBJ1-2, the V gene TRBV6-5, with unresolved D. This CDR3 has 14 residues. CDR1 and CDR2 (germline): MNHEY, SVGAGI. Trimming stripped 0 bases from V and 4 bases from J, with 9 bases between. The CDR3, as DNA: TGTGCCAGCAGTTACTCGGACTTGGTCTATGGCTACACCTTC. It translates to CASSYSDLVYGYTF.

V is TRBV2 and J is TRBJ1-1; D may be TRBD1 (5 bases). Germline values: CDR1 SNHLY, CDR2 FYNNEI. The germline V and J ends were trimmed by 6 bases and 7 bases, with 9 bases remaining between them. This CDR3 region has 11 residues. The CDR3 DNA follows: TGTGCCAGCAGGTGGGGGGGTGAAGCTTTCTTT. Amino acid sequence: CASRWGGEAFF.

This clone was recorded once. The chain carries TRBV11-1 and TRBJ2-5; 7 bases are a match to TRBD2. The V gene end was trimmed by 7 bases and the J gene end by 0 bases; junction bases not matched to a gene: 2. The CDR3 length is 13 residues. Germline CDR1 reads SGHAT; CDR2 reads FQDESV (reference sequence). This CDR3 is CASTRGYQETQYF. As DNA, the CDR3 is TGTGCCAGCACGCGGGGGTACCAAGAGACCCAGTACTTC. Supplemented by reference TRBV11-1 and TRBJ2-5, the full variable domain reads EAEVAQSPRYKITEKSQAVAFWCDPISGHATLYWYRQILGQGPELLVQFQDESVVDDSQLPKDRFSAERLKGVDSTLKIQPAELGDSAMYLCASTRGYQETQYFGPGTRLLVL.

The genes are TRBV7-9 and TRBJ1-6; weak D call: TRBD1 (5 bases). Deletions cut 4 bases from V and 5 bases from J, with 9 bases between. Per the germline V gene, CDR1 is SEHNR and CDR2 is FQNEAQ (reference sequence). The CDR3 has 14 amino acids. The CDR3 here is CASSSTGNNSPLHF. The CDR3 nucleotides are TGTGCCAGCAGCTCCACAGGAAATAATTCACCCCTCCACTTT.

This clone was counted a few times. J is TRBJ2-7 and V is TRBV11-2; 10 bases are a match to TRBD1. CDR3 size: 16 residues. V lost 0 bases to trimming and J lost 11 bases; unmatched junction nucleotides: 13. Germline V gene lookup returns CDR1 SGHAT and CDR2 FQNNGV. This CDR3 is CASSLDEPATGGTEYF. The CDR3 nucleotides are TGTGCCAGCAGCTTAGATGAACCCGCGACAGGGGGCACCGAGTACTTC.

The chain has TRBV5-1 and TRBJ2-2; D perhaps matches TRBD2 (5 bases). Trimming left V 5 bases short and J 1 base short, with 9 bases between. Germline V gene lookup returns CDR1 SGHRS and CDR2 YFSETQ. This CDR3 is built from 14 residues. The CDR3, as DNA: TGCGCCAGCAGAGCGGACGGGAACACCGGGGAGCTGTTTTTT. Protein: CASRADGNTGELFF.

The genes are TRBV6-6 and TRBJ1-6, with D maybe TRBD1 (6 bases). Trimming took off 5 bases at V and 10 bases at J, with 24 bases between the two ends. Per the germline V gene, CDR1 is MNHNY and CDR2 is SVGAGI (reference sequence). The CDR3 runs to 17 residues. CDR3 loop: CASSPNLGGGKESPLHF. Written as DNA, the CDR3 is TGTGCCAGCAGTCCGAACTTAGGCGGGGGCAAAGAATCACCCCTCCACTTT.

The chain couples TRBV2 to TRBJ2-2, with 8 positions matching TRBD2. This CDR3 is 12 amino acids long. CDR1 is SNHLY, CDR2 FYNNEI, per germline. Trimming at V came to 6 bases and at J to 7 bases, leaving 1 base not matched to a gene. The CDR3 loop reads CASRTSVGELFF. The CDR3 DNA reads TGTGCCAGCAGGACTAGCGTCGGGGAGCTGTTTTTT.

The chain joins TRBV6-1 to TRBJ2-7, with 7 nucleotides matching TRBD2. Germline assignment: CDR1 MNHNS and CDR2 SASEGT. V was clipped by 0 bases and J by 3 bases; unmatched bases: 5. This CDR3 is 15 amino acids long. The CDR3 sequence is CASSEAPAGVYEQYF. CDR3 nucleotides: TGTGCCAGCAGTGAAGCGCCGGCGGGGGTCTACGAGCAGTACTTC.

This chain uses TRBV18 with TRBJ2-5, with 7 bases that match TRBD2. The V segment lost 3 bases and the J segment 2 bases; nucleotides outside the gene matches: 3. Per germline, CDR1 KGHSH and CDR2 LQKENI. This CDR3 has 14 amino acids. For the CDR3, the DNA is TGTGCCAGCTCACCGGGGACTAAACAAGAGACCCAGTACTTC. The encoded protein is CASSPGTKQETQYF.

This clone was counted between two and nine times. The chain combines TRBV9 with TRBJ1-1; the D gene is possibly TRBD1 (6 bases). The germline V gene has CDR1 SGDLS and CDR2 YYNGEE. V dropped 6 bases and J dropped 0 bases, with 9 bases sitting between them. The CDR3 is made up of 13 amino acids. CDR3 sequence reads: CASNRELNTEAFF. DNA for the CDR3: TGTGCCAGCAACAGGGAGTTGAACACTGAAGCTTTCTTT.

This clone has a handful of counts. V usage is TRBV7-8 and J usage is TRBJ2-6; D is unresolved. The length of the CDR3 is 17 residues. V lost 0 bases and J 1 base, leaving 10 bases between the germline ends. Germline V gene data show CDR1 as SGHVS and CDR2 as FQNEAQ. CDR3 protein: CASSLAVRQSGANVLTF. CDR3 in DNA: TGTGCCAGCAGCTTAGCGGTACGACAATCTGGGGCCAACGTCCTGACTTTC.

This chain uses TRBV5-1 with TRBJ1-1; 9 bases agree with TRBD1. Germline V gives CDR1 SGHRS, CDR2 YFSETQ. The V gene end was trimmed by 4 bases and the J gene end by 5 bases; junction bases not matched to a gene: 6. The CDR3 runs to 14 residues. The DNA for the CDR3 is TGCGCCAGCAGCAACCAGGACAGGGGAACTGAAGCTTTCTTT. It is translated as CASSNQDRGTEAFF.

Here the CDR3 DNA reads TGCGCCAGCAGCTTCCCGACAGGGGACACAGATACGCAGTATTTT. Its translation is CASSFPTGDTDTQYF. The chain joins TRBV5-1 to TRBJ2-3; 8 positions agree with TRBD1. The V gene's germline CDR1 is SGHRS and CDR2 YFSETQ. V lost 2 bases to trimming and J lost 2 bases; unmatched junction nucleotides: 4. The CDR3 loop spans 15 amino acids.

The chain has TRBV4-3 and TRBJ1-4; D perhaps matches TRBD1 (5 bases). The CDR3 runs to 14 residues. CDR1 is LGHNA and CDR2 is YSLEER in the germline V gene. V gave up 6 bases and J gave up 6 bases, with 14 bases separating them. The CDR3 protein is CASRLTSGDEKLFF. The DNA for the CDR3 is TGCGCCAGCAGGCTTACTTCGGGGGATGAAAAACTGTTTTTT.

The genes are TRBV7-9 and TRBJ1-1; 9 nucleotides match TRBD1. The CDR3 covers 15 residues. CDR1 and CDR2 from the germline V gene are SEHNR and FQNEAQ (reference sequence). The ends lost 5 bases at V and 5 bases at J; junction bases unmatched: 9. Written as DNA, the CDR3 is TGTGCCAGCAGCCCTAGGACAGGGGAATTGACTGAAGCTTTCTTT. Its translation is CASSPRTGELTEAFF.

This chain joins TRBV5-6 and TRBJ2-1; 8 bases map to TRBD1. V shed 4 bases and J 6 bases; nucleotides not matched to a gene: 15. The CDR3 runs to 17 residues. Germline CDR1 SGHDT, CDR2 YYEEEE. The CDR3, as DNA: TGTGCCAGCAGCCCCCGGACAGGGAGGAGAATTGGCAATGAGCAGTTCTTC. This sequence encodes CASSPRTGRRIGNEQFF.

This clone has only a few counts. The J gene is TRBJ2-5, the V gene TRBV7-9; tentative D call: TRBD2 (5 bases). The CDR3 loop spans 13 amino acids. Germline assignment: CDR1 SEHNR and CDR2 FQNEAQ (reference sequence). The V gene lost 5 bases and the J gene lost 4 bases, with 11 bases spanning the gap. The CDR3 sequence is CASSEGRIETQYF. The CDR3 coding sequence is TGTGCCAGCAGCGAGGGCCGAATAGAGACCCAGTACTTC.

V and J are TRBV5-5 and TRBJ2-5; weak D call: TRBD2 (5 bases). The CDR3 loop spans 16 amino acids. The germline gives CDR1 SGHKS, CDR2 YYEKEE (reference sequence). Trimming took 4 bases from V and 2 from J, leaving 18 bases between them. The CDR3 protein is CASSLRGTPFQETQYF. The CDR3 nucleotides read TGTGCCAGCAGCCTCCGGGGAACGCCATTTCAAGAGACCCAGTACTTC.

CDR3 bases: TGTGCCAGCAGTTCACAAACAGGGACCTATCAGCCCCAGCATTTT. It codes for CASSSQTGTYQPQHF. The chain carries TRBV6-6 and TRBJ1-5, with D maybe TRBD1 (6 bases). With 4 bases removed from V and 5 bases from J, the gap between germline ends came to 15 bases. The CDR3 consists of 15 residues. Germline CDR1 MNHNY, CDR2 SVGAGI (reference sequence).

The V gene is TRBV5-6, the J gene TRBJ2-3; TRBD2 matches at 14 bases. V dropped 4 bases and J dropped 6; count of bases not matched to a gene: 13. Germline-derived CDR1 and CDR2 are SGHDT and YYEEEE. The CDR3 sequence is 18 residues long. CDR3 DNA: TGTGCCAGCAGCCTCAATTTTGGACTAGCGGGGGGCTCTGATACGCAGTATTTT. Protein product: CASSLNFGLAGGSDTQYF. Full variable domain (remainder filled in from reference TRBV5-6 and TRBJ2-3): DAGVTQSPTHLIKTRGQQVTLRCSPKSGHDTVSWYQQALGQGPQFIFQYYEEEERQRGNFPDRFSGHQFPNYSSELNVNALLLGDSALYLCASSLNFGLAGGSDTQYFGPGTRLTVL.

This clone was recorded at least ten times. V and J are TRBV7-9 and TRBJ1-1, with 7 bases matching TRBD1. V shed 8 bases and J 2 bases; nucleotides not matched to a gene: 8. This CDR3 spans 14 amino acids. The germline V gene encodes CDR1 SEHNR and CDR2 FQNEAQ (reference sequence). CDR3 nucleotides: TGTGCCAGCCGCCGGGGACAGAGCAACACTGAAGCTTTCTTT. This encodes CASRRGQSNTEAFF.

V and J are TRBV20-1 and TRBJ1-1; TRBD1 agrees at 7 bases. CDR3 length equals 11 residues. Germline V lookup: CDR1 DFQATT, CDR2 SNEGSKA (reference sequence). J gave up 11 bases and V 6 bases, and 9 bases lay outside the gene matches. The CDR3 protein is CSAKGQAGAFF. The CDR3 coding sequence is TGCAGTGCAAAAGGACAGGCTGGGGCTTTCTTT.

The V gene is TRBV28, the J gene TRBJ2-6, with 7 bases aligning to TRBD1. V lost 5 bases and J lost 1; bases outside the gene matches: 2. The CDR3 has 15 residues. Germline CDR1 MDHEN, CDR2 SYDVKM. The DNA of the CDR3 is TGTGCCAGCAGTAAACAGGGGTCTGGGGCCAACGTCCTGACTTTC. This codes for CASSKQGSGANVLTF.

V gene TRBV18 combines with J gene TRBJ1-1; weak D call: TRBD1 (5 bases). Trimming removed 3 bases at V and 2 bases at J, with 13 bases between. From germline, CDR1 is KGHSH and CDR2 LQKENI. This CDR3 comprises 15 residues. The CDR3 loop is CASSPYGDSNTEAFF. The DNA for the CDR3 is TGTGCCAGCTCACCCTACGGGGACTCCAACACTGAAGCTTTCTTT.

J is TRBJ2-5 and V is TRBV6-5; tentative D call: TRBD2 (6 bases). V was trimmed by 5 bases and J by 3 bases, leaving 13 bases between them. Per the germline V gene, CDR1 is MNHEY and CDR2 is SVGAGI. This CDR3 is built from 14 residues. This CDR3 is CASSRGTKKETQYF. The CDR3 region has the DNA TGTGCCAGCAGTCGCGGGACCAAAAAAGAGACCCAGTACTTC.

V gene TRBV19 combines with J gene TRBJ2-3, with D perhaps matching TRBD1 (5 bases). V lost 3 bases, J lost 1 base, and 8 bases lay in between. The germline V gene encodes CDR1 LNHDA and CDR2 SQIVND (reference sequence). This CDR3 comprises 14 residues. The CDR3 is CASSIQQGTDTQYF. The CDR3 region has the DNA TGTGCCAGTAGTATCCAACAGGGCACAGATACGCAGTATTTT. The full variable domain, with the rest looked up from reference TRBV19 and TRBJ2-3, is DGGITQSPKYLFRKEGQNVTLSCEQNLNHDAMYWYRQDPGQGLRLIYYSQIVNDFQKGDIAEGYSVSREKKESFPLTVTSAQKNPTAFYLCASSIQQGTDTQYFGPGTRLTVL.

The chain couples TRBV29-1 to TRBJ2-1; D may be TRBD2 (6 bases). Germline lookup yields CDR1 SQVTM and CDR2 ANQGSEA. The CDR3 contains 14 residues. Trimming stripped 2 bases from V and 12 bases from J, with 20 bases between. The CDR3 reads CSVERVLTGDGQFF. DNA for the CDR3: TGCAGCGTTGAAAGGGTTTTAACGGGGGACGGGCAGTTCTTC.

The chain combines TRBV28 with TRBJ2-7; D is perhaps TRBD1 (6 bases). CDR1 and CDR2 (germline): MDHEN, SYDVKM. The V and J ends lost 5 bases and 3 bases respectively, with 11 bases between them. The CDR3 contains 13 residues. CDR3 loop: CASSPGTRYEQYF. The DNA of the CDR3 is TGTGCCAGCAGTCCCGGGACACGCTACGAGCAGTACTTC.

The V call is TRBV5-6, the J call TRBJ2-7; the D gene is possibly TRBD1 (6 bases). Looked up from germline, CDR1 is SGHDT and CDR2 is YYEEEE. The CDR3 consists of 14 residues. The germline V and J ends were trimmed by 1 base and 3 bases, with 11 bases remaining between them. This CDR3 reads CASSLRTEVYEQYF. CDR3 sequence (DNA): TGTGCCAGCAGCTTGAGGACAGAGGTCTACGAGCAGTACTTC.